The rows below give T cell receptor beta chains drawn from one sample of a study of cytomegalovirus exposure and HLA in healthy donors. Repertoires were generated with immunoSEQ multiplex PCR, while TCRdb's copy carries only in-frame clones and drops some. The sample comprises roughly 140,000 clones, 70% to 80% of which are singletons, and roughly 3.6% rests with the top ten. Sequenced input: PBMCs. Source of these receptors: a human donor in good health. Both conserved end residues are part of each CDR3. The D gene is left open where the match is weak. Rows give clone size only sometimes, using once, few, many, or a class for an expanded clone.

j_gene: TRBJ2-1
abundance: -
v_gene: TRBV4-3
d_gene: -
CDR3aa: CASSGPPRGSYNEQFF
CDR3nt: TGCGCCAGCAGCGGACCTCCCAGGGGCTCCTACAATGAGCAGTTCTTC

j_gene: TRBJ2-7
abundance: -
v_gene: TRBV19
d_gene: -
CDR3aa: CASGYRAGYEQYF
CDR3nt: TGTGCCAGTGGCTACAGGGCTGGCTACGAGCAGTACTTC

j_gene: TRBJ2-2
abundance: -
v_gene: TRBV5-5
d_gene: -
CDR3aa: CASSIFTKNTGELFF
CDR3nt: TGTGCCAGCAGTATCTTTACAAAGAACACCGGGGAGCTGTTTTTT

j_gene: TRBJ1-5
abundance: -
v_gene: TRBV4-1
d_gene: -
CDR3aa: CASSQDSGSNQPQHF
CDR3nt: TGCGCCAGCAGCCAAGACTCCGGGAGCAATCAGCCCCAGCATTTT

j_gene: TRBJ2-3
abundance: -
v_gene: TRBV5-3
d_gene: TRBD1
CDR3aa: CARSCRTGSTDTQYF
CDR3nt: TGTGCCAGAAGCTGCCGGACAGGGAGCACAGATACGCAGTATTTT

j_gene: TRBJ1-1
abundance: -
v_gene: TRBV7-2
d_gene: TRBD1
CDR3aa: CASSLPGQTMNTEAFF
CDR3nt: TGTGCCAGCAGCTTACCGGGACAGACAATGAACACTGAAGCTTTCTTT

j_gene: TRBJ2-1
abundance: few
v_gene: TRBV28
d_gene: TRBD1
CDR3aa: CATFSMDRATGSYNEQFF
CDR3nt: TGTGCCACCTTCTCCATGGACAGGGCCACCGGCTCCTACAATGAGCAGTTCTTC

j_gene: TRBJ1-3
abundance: -
v_gene: TRBV19
d_gene: -
CDR3aa: CASRREGVSGNTIYF
CDR3nt: TGTGCCAGTAGAAGAGAGGGGGTCTCTGGAAACACCATATATTTT

j_gene: TRBJ2-7
abundance: -
v_gene: TRBV27
d_gene: TRBD2
CDR3aa: CASLDLAGVEQYF
CDR3nt: TGTGCCAGCCTGGATCTAGCGGGAGTTGAGCAGTACTTC

j_gene: TRBJ2-1
abundance: -
v_gene: TRBV6-1
d_gene: -
CDR3aa: CASSQYEQFF
CDR3nt: TGTGCCAGCAGTCAGTATGAGCAGTTCTTC

j_gene: TRBJ1-6
abundance: -
v_gene: TRBV7-9
d_gene: -
CDR3aa: CASSLESSYNSPLHF
CDR3nt: TGTGCCAGCAGCTTAGAGAGCTCCTATAATTCACCCCTCCACTTT

j_gene: TRBJ2-7
abundance: -
v_gene: TRBV15
d_gene: TRBD1
CDR3aa: CATKYTGGAPYEQYF
CDR3nt: TGTGCCACCAAATATACAGGGGGCGCCCCCTACGAGCAGTACTTC

j_gene: TRBJ1-4
abundance: -
v_gene: TRBV29-1
d_gene: -
CDR3aa: CSATSSTNEKLFF
CDR3nt: TGCAGCGCCACTTCTTCGACTAATGAAAAACTGTTTTTT

j_gene: TRBJ2-7
abundance: few
v_gene: TRBV6-1
d_gene: TRBD1
CDR3aa: CASSPRTGGGYEQYF
CDR3nt: TGTGCCAGCAGTCCGAGGACAGGGGGCGGGTACGAGCAGTACTTC